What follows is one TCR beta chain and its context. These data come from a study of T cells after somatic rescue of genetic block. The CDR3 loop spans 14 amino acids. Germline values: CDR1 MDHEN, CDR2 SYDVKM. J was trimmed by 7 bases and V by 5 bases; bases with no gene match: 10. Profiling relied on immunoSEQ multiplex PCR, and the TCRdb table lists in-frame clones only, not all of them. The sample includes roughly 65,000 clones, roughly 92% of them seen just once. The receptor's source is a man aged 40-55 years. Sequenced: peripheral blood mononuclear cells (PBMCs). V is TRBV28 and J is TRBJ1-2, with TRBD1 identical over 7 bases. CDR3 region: CASSVQGSGVGYTF. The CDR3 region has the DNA TGTGCCAGCAGTGTACAGGGGAGCGGAGTTGGCTACACCTTC.